A single TCR beta chain is shown here with its context. Its antigen is not known. Stability of Graves' hyperthyroidism was defined as absent ophthalmopathy progression within 18 months. The diagnoses drew upon clinical symptoms, serum thyroxine and TRAb, thyroid ultrasound and orbital computed tomography. This record belongs to a study of T cells in Graves' hyperthyroidism and ophthalmopathy. Study results and caveats: Through a model of 13 V-J features, ophthalmopathy was separated from stable hyperthyroidism.

The germline CDR1 and CDR2 sequences are LGHNT and FRNRAP. The CDR3 contains 17 residues. The J segment lost 3 bases and the V segment lost 2 bases, leaving 9 bases of the junction unmatched. Amplified regions were TCR beta CDR3 sequences from RNA transcripts. Initially, a first-round RT-PCR of the TCR CDR3 employed the HTBI primer set. TCRdb re-analysed the multiplex PCR reads in MiXCR, keeping a single row per CDR3 protein. The data hold hundreds of thousands of distinct CDR3 sequences, with 12% to 15% observed a single time. The V call is TRBV12-5, the J call TRBJ2-3; 9 bases are shared with TRBD1. The sample taken for sequencing was blood. This TCR came from a woman aged 18-29 years with Graves' hyperthyroidism. The chain's CDR3 is CASGLYPRTGVTDTQYF. CDR3 DNA sequence: TGTGCTAGTGGTTTGTACCCGAGGACAGGGGTGACAGATACGCAGTATTTT.